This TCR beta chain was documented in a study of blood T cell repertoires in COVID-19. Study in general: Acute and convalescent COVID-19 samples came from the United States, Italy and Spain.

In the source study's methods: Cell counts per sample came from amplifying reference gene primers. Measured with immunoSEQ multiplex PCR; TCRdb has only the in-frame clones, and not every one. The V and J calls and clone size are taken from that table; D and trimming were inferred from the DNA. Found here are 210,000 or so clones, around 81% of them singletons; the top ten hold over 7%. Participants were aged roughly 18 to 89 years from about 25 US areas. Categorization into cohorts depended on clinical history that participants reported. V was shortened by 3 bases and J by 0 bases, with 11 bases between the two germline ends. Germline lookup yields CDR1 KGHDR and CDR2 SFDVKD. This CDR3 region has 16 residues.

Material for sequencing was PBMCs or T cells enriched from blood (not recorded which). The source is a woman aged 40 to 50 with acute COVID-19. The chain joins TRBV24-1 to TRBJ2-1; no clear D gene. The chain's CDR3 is CATSDPQWSSYNEQFF. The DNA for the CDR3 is TGTGCCACCAGTGATCCTCAGTGGAGCTCCTACAATGAGCAGTTCTTC.